The T cell receptor beta chain described here comes from a study of cytomegalovirus exposure and HLA in healthy donors. Germline CDR1 reads LNHDA; CDR2 reads SQIVND (reference sequence). The ends lost 5 bases at V and 4 bases at J; junction bases unmatched: 5. CDR3 length: 14 amino acids. Both 60 Vbeta primers and 13 Jbeta primers went into the PCR. The assay was immunoSEQ multiplex PCR, and TCRdb's table has in-frame clones only and misses some. The sample has around 210,000 clones, about 81% seen once. The clonotype was recovered from a woman in her 40s in good health and CMV-seronegative. The specimen was PBMCs. The V gene is TRBV19, the J gene TRBJ1-2; 9 bases align to TRBD1. CDR3 region: CASSYGTGSYGYTF. For the CDR3, the DNA is TGTGCCAGTAGTTACGGGACAGGGAGCTATGGCTACACCTTC.